This T cell receptor (beta chain) was profiled in a study of blood T cell repertoires in COVID-19. About the study: T cells, B-cell-depleted T cells, or PBMCs provided the cDNA or gDNA that served as material.

This CDR3 is 14 amino acids long. Germline V gene lookup returns CDR1 SEHNR and CDR2 FQNEAQ (reference sequence). Germline trimming cut 7 bases from V and 4 bases from J; bases unmatched to any gene: 9. The method was immunoSEQ multiplex PCR; TCRdb's version includes in-frame clones alone and lacks a portion of them. The profile covers 150,000 to 200,000 clones, with around 80% appearing a single time and approximately 18% taken by the ten largest. The sequenced sample was peripheral blood. This clonotype was obtained from a woman aged 80 or over with acute or convalescent COVID-19. The chain carries TRBV7-9 and TRBJ2-7, with TRBD1 identical over 8 bases. Here the CDR3 reads CASTAGGVGYEQYF. The CDR3 DNA sequence: TGTGCCAGCACTGCAGGGGGCGTAGGGTACGAGCAGTACTTC.